This entry describes one TCR beta chain. The sample originates from a study of long-term antiretroviral therapy in people with HIV. Study at large: Initial samples were collected about a decade before the 2015 immediate-ART recommendation.

This CDR3 has 11 amino acids. V lost 7 bases and J lost 0, with 6 bases in between. CDR1 and CDR2 (germline): SQVTM, ANQGSEA. With survey level as its setting, the immunoSEQ assay was v3.0. TCRdb's table, derived via immunoSEQ multiplex PCR, lists solely in-frame clones and lacks some. Of 16,000 or so clones listed, around 80% are singletons. The sample in question was unsorted PBMCs, obtained 2.1 years after starting antiretroviral therapy. The receptor's source is a middle-aged man with HIV. The V and J genes are TRBV29-1 and TRBJ1-1; no reliable D call. CDR3 nucleotides: TGCAGCGCAGCAGTGAACACTGAAGCTTTCTTT. It yields the protein CSAAVNTEAFF.